Listed below are T cell receptor beta chains from one sample, sequenced in a study of blood T cell repertoires in COVID-19. Sequenced by immunoSEQ multiplex PCR; TCRdb stores in-frame clones only, minus some. The sample consists of around 46,000 clones, over 70% of them appearing once. The sample comprised peripheral blood. These receptors all stem from a man aged 65 to 79 with acute or convalescent COVID-19. Each CDR3 is given with its conserved first and last residue. The D gene is left open where the match is weak.

d_gene	v_gene	j_gene	CDR3nt	CDR3aa
NA	TRBV7-8	TRBJ2-1	TGTGCCAGCAGCTCCGATATACCGAGACTAGGAAGCGGTAGGGATGACTACAATGAGCAGTTCTTC	CASSSDIPRLGSGRDDYNEQFF
NA	TRBV2	TRBJ1-5	TGTGCCAGCAGTGTTCCAGGCAATCAGCCCCAGCATTTT	CASSVPGNQPQHF
NA	TRBV4-2	TRBJ1-6	TGTGCCAGCAGCCAAGGGGGAGATCATTCACCCCTCCACTTT	CASSQGGDHSPLHF
NA	TRBV19	TRBJ1-4	TGTGCCAGCCTGGGCAGGGAAAATGAAAAACTGTTTTTT	CASLGRENEKLFF
NA	TRBV11-2	TRBJ1-1	TGTGCCAGCAGCTTCCGGGAGCCCCTCGGCCTGAACACTGAAGCTTTCTTT	CASSFREPLGLNTEAFF
TRBD1	TRBV7-2	TRBJ1-2	TGTGCCAGCAGCTCCGACGGGACAGGGGACTACACCTTC	CASSSDGTGDYTF
NA	TRBV18	TRBJ1-1	TGTGCCAGTCTGGAGGGGTGGAACACTGAAGCTTTCTTT	CASLEGWNTEAFF
NA	TRBV5-4	TRBJ2-5	TGTGCCAGCAGCTTGGAGATGCCGGGGGAGACCCAGTACTTC	CASSLEMPGETQYF
NA	TRBV29-1	TRBJ1-2	TGCAGCGTTGAAGACACAGGGTATGGCTACACCTTC	CSVEDTGYGYTF
TRBD1	TRBV27	TRBJ1-6	TGTGCCAGCAGCATACAGGGGGCTAATTCACCCCTCCACTTT	CASSIQGANSPLHF
NA	TRBV4-2	TRBJ1-3	TGTGCCAGCAGCCTCATCCTGAGCTCTGGAAACACCATATATTTT	CASSLILSSGNTIYF